These 8 T cell receptor beta chains originate from one sample sequenced in a study of CD8 T cells in ankylosing spondylitis. TCRdb redid the calling of the 5' RACE reads with MiXCR, one entry per CDR3 protein. The data contain some 800,000 distinct CDR3 sequences, about 11% of them seen just once; the ten biggest clones take up 0.45% to 0.6%. Overall study results and limits: What seemed typical of ankylosing spondylitis blood was a TCR beta motif built from roughly 8 highly homologous variants.

No antigen has been assigned to these receptors. Sequenced: blood, either unsorted or a sorted T cell fraction (not recorded which). The receptors were gathered from a male donor with ankylosing spondylitis.

This clonotype has a handful of counts. This may stem from a read error, because a much larger clone lies one nucleotide away. This CDR3 reads CASSVPQETQYF. CDR3 nucleotides: TGTGCCAGCAGCGTACCCCAAGAGACCCAGTACTTC. The gene calls are TRBV9 and TRBJ2-5, with D uncertain. V lost 1 base and J lost 1, with 2 bases in between. CDR1 is SGDLS, CDR2 YYNGEE, per germline. The CDR3 is 12 amino acids.

This clonotype has a handful of counts. V and J are TRBV3-1 and TRBJ2-3; 11 bases line up with TRBD2. Germline-derived CDR1 and CDR2 are LGHDT and YNNKEL (reference sequence). This CDR3 spans 16 amino acids. J lost 6 bases, V lost 4 bases, and 9 bases had no gene match. For the CDR3, the DNA is TGTGCCAGCAGCCGCCCTAGCGGGAGGAGTATGGATACGCAGTATTTT. As protein: CASSRPSGRSMDTQYF.

This clonotype was recorded a few times. The V and J genes are TRBV20-1 and TRBJ2-1, with D perhaps TRBD1 or TRBD2 (6 bases each). Germline assignment: CDR1 DFQATT and CDR2 SNEGSKA (reference sequence). The CDR3 consists of 16 residues. V gave up 3 bases and J gave up 4 bases, with 19 bases separating them. The CDR3 here is CSARGAGASEYNEQFF. CDR3 sequence (DNA): TGCAGTGCTAGGGGGGCAGGAGCTAGCGAGTACAATGAGCAGTTCTTC.

This clonotype was observed a handful of times. The rearrangement joins TRBV5-5 to TRBJ2-2; perhaps TRBD1 as D (6 bases). The CDR3 consists of 15 residues. The V gene lost 4 bases and the J gene lost 4 bases, with 14 bases spanning the gap. Germline values: CDR1 SGHKS, CDR2 YYEKEE (reference sequence). CDR3 sequence: CASSPQGWSTGELFF. The CDR3 DNA reads as TGTGCCAGCAGCCCTCAGGGGTGGAGCACCGGGGAGCTGTTTTTT.

This clonotype turned up a few times. The chain is built from TRBV6-6 and TRBJ2-2; unclear D gene. This CDR3 contains 13 residues. The V gene lost 2 bases and the J gene lost 8 bases, with 9 bases spanning the gap. Germline V gene lookup returns CDR1 MNHNY and CDR2 SVGAGI (reference sequence). The CDR3 spells CASSYQEVGELFF. CDR3 coding DNA: TGTGCCAGCAGTTACCAAGAAGTAGGGGAGCTGTTTTTT.

This chain links TRBV6-2 or TRBV6-3 with TRBJ1-6, with a weak D call TRBD1 (5 bases). Trimming pared 8 bases from V and 4 bases from J, leaving 15 bases between. Germline assignment: CDR1 MNHEY and CDR2 SVGEGT. This CDR3 is built from 15 residues. The CDR3 protein is CASGRDGRYNSPLHF. In DNA, the CDR3 is TGTGCCAGCGGCCGGGACGGACGATATAATTCACCCCTCCACTTT.

This clonotype was recorded at least ten times. This chain connects TRBV29-1 to TRBJ1-2; a weak D match, TRBD1 (5 bases). The CDR3 loop spans 11 amino acids. V lost 4 bases and J lost 8, with 11 bases in between. Germline V gene lookup returns CDR1 SQVTM and CDR2 ANQGSEA. This CDR3 is CSVAGLRGYTF. CDR3 nucleotides: TGCAGCGTTGCAGGGTTAAGAGGCTACACCTTC.

V usage is TRBV7-9 and J usage is TRBJ1-1; maybe TRBD1 (6 bases). The CDR3 loop spans 13 amino acids. Germline lookup yields CDR1 SEHNR and CDR2 FQNEAQ (reference sequence). V gave up 5 bases and J gave up 11 bases, with 18 bases separating them. The DNA for the CDR3 is TGTGCCAGCAGCCTAGAAGGGGGGCGGTCGGCTTTCTTT. It translates to CASSLEGGRSAFF. Looking up the rest from reference TRBV7-9 and TRBJ1-1 gives the full variable domain: DTGVSQNPRHKITKRGQNVTFRCDPISEHNRLYWYRQTLGQGPEFLTYFQNEAQLEKSRLLSDRFSAERPKGSFSTLEIQRTEQGDSAMYLCASSLEGGRSAFFGQGTRLTVV.